This T cell receptor beta chain derives from a study of shared clonotypes between healthy human individuals. V was shortened by 0 bases and J by 6 bases, with 10 bases between the two germline ends. Germline V gives CDR1 SGHTS, CDR2 YDEGEE. The CDR3 has 13 amino acids. This clone showed up just a few times. CD45RO-negative CD8 cells positively selected for CCR7 made up the naive population, which excluded terminally differentiated effector memory CD45RA+ cells. Assay: immunoSEQ multiplex PCR; the TCRdb copy retains only in-frame clones and omits some. The sample lists millions of clones, around 96% seen once, with 1% to 1.3% in the top ten.

This rearrangement joins TRBV5-8 to TRBJ2-7, with no clear D. Sequencing used naive CD8+ T cells sorted from blood. The sequence derives from a man younger than 35 in good health. Here the CDR3 DNA reads TGTGCCAGCAGCTTGGTGGGCCCCGGCGAGCAGTACTTC. This translates into CASSLVGPGEQYF.